Listed here are 25 T cell receptor beta chains from one sample, sequenced in a study of T cells in Graves' hyperthyroidism and ophthalmopathy. There were TCR beta CDR3 regions amplified from RNA transcripts. In the first-round RT-PCR of the TCR CDR3, the HTBI primer set was used. Via MiXCR, TCRdb re-called the multiplex PCR reads, giving one row per CDR3 protein. Among some 350,000 distinct CDR3 sequences listed, roughly 15% were seen once. The sample taken for sequencing was blood. Every receptor here comes from a woman in her sixties or seventies with Graves' ophthalmopathy.

The table lists this clonotype with many counts. The chain is built from TRBV11-2 and TRBJ2-5, with 10 nucleotides matching TRBD2. The CDR3 spans 20 residues. CDR1 is SGHAT, CDR2 FQNNGV, per germline. Trimming removed 1 base from V and 0 bases from J; junction bases left unmatched: 14. CDR3 bases: TGTGCCAGCAGCTTAGGAAGGGGGGGGCGTAGCGGGAGGTACCAAGAGACCCAGTACTTC. This encodes CASSLGRGGRSGRYQETQYF.

This clonotype was detected many times. The chain has TRBV7-2 and TRBJ2-3; D gene unclear. The CDR3 consists of 14 residues. The V end was cut by 1 base, the J end by 0 bases, with 5 bases between. The germline CDR1 and CDR2 sequences are SGHTA and FQGNSA. CDR3 region: CASSLGYSTDTQYF. The CDR3 bases are TGTGCCAGCAGCTTAGGGTATAGCACAGATACGCAGTATTTT.

This clonotype was counted only a few times. CDR3 amino acids: CSASPGLARTDTQYF. Here the CDR3 DNA reads TGCAGTGCTAGCCCGGGACTAGCGCGCACAGATACGCAGTATTTT. The V gene is TRBV20-1, the J gene TRBJ2-3; TRBD2 matches at 10 bases. V lost 3 bases, J lost 1 base, and 4 bases stayed unmatched. Per germline, CDR1 DFQATT and CDR2 SNEGSKA (reference sequence). The CDR3 contains 15 residues.

This clonotype appeared a few times. This may be a read error: a much more frequent sequence differs by one nucleotide. The chain has TRBV12-3 or TRBV12-4 and TRBJ2-1, with 8 nucleotides matching TRBD1. CDR3 length equals 14 residues. Trimming cost V 6 bases and J 7 bases; bases outside gene matches: 8. The CDR3 DNA reads as TGTGCCAGCAGCTTTCCAGGGGGCATGAATGAGCAGTTCTTC. Translation: CASSFPGGMNEQFF.

The count of this clonotype is one. One junction end disagrees with the germline gene, perhaps due to a read error. This chain connects TRBV11-1 to TRBJ2-5, with D perhaps matching TRBD2 (6 bases). This CDR3 comprises 13 residues. The germline CDR1 and CDR2 sequences are SGHAT and FQDESV (reference sequence). The CDR3, as DNA: TGTGCCAGCAGCTTAGGATCCGAGGCTAGCGCCCACTTC. Its translation is CASSLGSEASAHF.

This clonotype has at least ten counts. The J gene is TRBJ2-5, the V gene TRBV12-3 or TRBV12-4; D assignment may be TRBD1 or TRBD2 (5 bases each). This CDR3 has 14 amino acids. The V and J ends lost 6 bases and 5 bases respectively, with 16 bases between them. The CDR3, as DNA: TGTGCCAGCAGATTCACTGGGGGTTGGGAGACCCAGTACTTC. This codes for CASRFTGGWETQYF.

This clonotype has at least ten counts. This rearrangement joins TRBV28 to TRBJ2-5; weak D call: TRBD2 (5 bases). Looked up from germline, CDR1 is MDHEN and CDR2 is SYDVKM. V lost 2 bases, J lost 2 bases, and 9 bases lay in between. The CDR3 extends over 14 amino acids. CDR3 in DNA: TGTGCCAGCAGTTTAGCGGGTCTACAAGAGACCCAGTACTTC. Its translation is CASSLAGLQETQYF.

The chain uses TRBV18 and TRBJ2-7; the D gene is possibly TRBD1 (5 bases). Germline loops: CDR1 KGHSH, CDR2 LQKENI. The length of the CDR3 is 14 residues. V dropped 6 bases and J dropped 5 bases, with 17 bases sitting between them. Here the CDR3 reads CASSPNGHEDEQYF. The CDR3 nucleotides read TGTGCCAGCTCTCCTAATGGACATGAAGACGAGCAGTACTTC.

Ten or more counts support this clonotype. The rearrangement uses TRBV7-9 and TRBJ2-5, with TRBD1 identical over 12 bases. Germline trimming cut 6 bases from V and 4 bases from J; bases unmatched to any gene: 6. The CDR3 runs 15 residues. The germline V gene has CDR1 SEHNR and CDR2 FQNEAQ (reference sequence). This CDR3 reads CASSTGTGGLETQYF. In DNA, the CDR3 is TGTGCCAGCAGTACCGGGACAGGGGGCTTAGAGACCCAGTACTTC.

This clonotype was found many times. The chain couples TRBV5-1 to TRBJ1-1; D not resolved. Deletions cut 4 bases from V and 5 bases from J, with 15 bases between. Germline loops: CDR1 SGHRS, CDR2 YFSETQ. The CDR3 extends over 14 amino acids. CDR3 in amino acids: CASSRGSEGTEAFF. CDR3 nucleotide sequence: TGCGCCAGCAGCCGCGGGTCCGAAGGTACTGAAGCTTTCTTT.

This clonotype was observed at least ten times. The J gene is TRBJ2-2, the V gene TRBV7-6, with no clear D. The CDR3 totals 16 residues. Deletions cut 4 bases from V and 4 bases from J, with 16 bases between. The germline V gene encodes CDR1 SGHVS and CDR2 FNYEAQ. Here the CDR3 reads CASSSTGPPLTGELFF. CDR3 coding DNA: TGTGCCAGCAGCTCCACCGGGCCCCCTCTCACCGGGGAGCTGTTTTTT.

The rearrangement links TRBV19 to TRBJ1-5; TRBD1 agrees at 7 bases. The CDR3 is 14 residues long. Looked up from germline, CDR1 is LNHDA and CDR2 is SQIVND (reference sequence). J gave up 6 bases and V 5 bases, and 7 bases lay outside the gene matches. This CDR3 is CASSAMRTGQPQHF. CDR3 coding DNA: TGTGCCAGTAGTGCGATGCGGACAGGTCAGCCCCAGCATTTT. Based on the CDR3 plus reference TRBV19 and TRBJ1-5, the full variable domain is DGGITQSPKYLFRKEGQNVTLSCEQNLNHDAMYWYRQDPGQGLRLIYYSQIVNDFQKGDIAEGYSVSREKKESFPLTVTSAQKNPTAFYLCASSAMRTGQPQHFGDGTRLSIL.

This clonotype was picked up a small number of times. This chain connects TRBV27 to TRBJ2-5, with D uncertain. Trimming left V 6 bases short and J 1 base short, with 9 bases between. Germline CDR1 reads MNHEY; CDR2 reads SMNVEV (reference sequence). The CDR3 length is 13 residues. This CDR3 reads CASSPWAQETQYF. CDR3 coding DNA: TGTGCCAGCAGCCCCTGGGCCCAAGAGACCCAGTACTTC.

This clonotype was picked up many times. The chain links TRBV2 to TRBJ2-7; tentatively, D is TRBD2 (5 bases). CDR1 is SNHLY, CDR2 FYNNEI, per germline. V was cut by 4 bases and J by 3 bases, with 10 bases left in between. CDR3 length: 13 residues. Here the CDR3 reads CASSGGSSYEQYF. In DNA form, the CDR3 reads TGTGCCAGCAGTGGTGGGAGTAGCTACGAGCAGTACTTC.

The sample holds many counts of this clonotype. V gene TRBV27 combines with J gene TRBJ1-3; weak D call: TRBD1 (5 bases). The CDR3 length is 15 residues. Trimming left V 0 bases short and J 4 bases short, with 10 bases between. Germline CDR1 is MNHEY and CDR2 is SMNVEV (reference sequence). CDR3 DNA sequence: TGTGCCAGCAGTTTATCCAGGGCAGTAGGAAACACCATATATTTT. Amino acid sequence: CASSLSRAVGNTIYF.

This clonotype was observed many times. V is TRBV5-1 and J is TRBJ2-7; 9 bases are a match to TRBD2. V dropped 4 bases and J dropped 5; count of bases not matched to a gene: 7. The CDR3 length is 14 residues. CDR1 is SGHRS, CDR2 YFSETQ, per germline. The CDR3 nucleotides read TGCGCCAGCAGCATCGGACTAGCGACCCACGAGCAGTACTTC. This sequence encodes CASSIGLATHEQYF.

This clonotype has just a few counts. The chain uses TRBV7-2 and TRBJ2-7; 14 nucleotides line up with TRBD2. CDR1 is SGHTA and CDR2 is FQGNSA in the germline V gene. The V segment lost 5 bases and the J segment 8 bases; nucleotides outside the gene matches: 11. CDR3 length equals 16 residues. The CDR3 DNA reads TGTGCCAGCAGCCTAAGAGGAGGACTAGCGGGAGGCAAGCAGTACTTC. Residues: CASSLRGGLAGGKQYF.

The genes are TRBV12-3 or TRBV12-4 and TRBJ2-1; D call uncertain. Trimming shortened V by 6 bases and J by 9 bases, and 15 bases separated the two germline ends. The CDR3 loop spans 13 amino acids. The CDR3: CASRVSTPSEQFF. For the CDR3, the DNA is TGTGCCAGCAGGGTCTCGACCCCTTCTGAGCAGTTCTTC.

This clonotype was picked up many times. V and J are TRBV15 and TRBJ1-1; 7 positions match TRBD1. Germline loops: CDR1 LNHNV, CDR2 YYDKDF (reference sequence). J gave up 4 bases and V 8 bases, and 10 bases lay outside the gene matches. The CDR3 is 14 amino acids. The CDR3 DNA reads as TGTGCCACCGGGACAGCAACAGGAGGCACTGAAGCTTTCTTT. It translates to CATGTATGGTEAFF.

This clonotype was counted only a few times. The chain employs TRBV6-1 and TRBJ2-7; a possible D gene is TRBD1 (6 bases). The ends were cut back, 5 bases at V and 0 bases at J, with 23 bases in the middle. This CDR3 contains 18 residues. CDR1 MNHNS and CDR2 SASEGT come from the germline V gene. The CDR3 spells CASSSPGSLTGRSYEQYF. The CDR3 nucleotides read TGTGCCAGCAGTTCGCCGGGCTCTTTGACAGGACGCTCCTACGAGCAGTACTTC.

This clonotype has a count of ten or more. This CDR3 reads CASRVAGGGDTQYF. The DNA for the CDR3 is TGTGCCAGCAGGGTAGCGGGAGGGGGAGATACGCAGTATTTT. The chain links TRBV2 to TRBJ2-3, with 11 bases fitting TRBD2. J gave up 5 bases and V 6 bases, and 4 bases lay outside the gene matches. The CDR3 spans 14 residues. The germline gives CDR1 SNHLY, CDR2 FYNNEI.

This clonotype was picked up many times. The chain employs TRBV19 and TRBJ2-3, with 9 bases aligning to TRBD2. This CDR3 spans 17 amino acids. Germline CDR1 reads LNHDA; CDR2 reads SQIVND (reference sequence). The J segment lost 4 bases and the V segment lost 6 bases, leaving 14 bases of the junction unmatched. The CDR3 bases are TGTGCCAGTAGAGGCGGGAGGGCCGATGCCCTCGCAGATACGCAGTATTTT. Its translation is CASRGGRADALADTQYF.

There are many counts of this clonotype. The chain has TRBV7-6 and TRBJ2-5; possibly TRBD1 or TRBD2 for D (7 bases each). This CDR3 spans 15 amino acids. Germline CDR1 is SGHVS and CDR2 is FNYEAQ. Trimming pared 5 bases from V and 4 bases from J, leaving 17 bases between. The CDR3 here is CASSPRGGGAETQYF. In DNA form, the CDR3 reads TGTGCCAGCAGCCCGAGGGGAGGGGGCGCAGAGACCCAGTACTTC.

The chain uses TRBV6-1 and TRBJ1-3; unclear D gene. Looked up from germline, CDR1 is MNHNS and CDR2 is SASEGT. The CDR3 contains 15 residues. Trimming pared 5 bases from V and 0 bases from J, leaving 11 bases between. CDR3 in DNA: TGTGCCAGCAGTCGCGGGGAGTCCTCTGGAAACACCATATATTTT. Translating gives CASSRGESSGNTIYF.

The chain has TRBV9 and TRBJ2-7; 10 nucleotides match TRBD1. The CDR3 has 16 amino acids. V lost 3 bases and J lost 0; bases outside the gene matches: 6. The V gene's germline CDR1 is SGDLS and CDR2 YYNGEE. The chain's CDR3 is CASSGQGASFSYEQYF. The CDR3, as DNA: TGTGCCAGCAGCGGACAGGGGGCATCGTTCTCCTACGAGCAGTACTTC.